This is a list of T cell receptor beta chains from one sample in a study of cytomegalovirus exposure and HLA in healthy donors. Sequencing used immunoSEQ multiplex PCR; TCRdb keeps in-frame clones, though not all of them. The sample has over 100,000 clones, around 83% seen once. The sequenced material came from PBMCs. All receptors come from a woman between 50 and 59 years old in good health and CMV-seropositive. CDR3s leave out the opening cysteine and the closing phenylalanine or tryptophan.

>TRBJ1-1|TRBV19|12
ASSVGQGNTEAF
>TRBJ1-6|TRBV30|14
AWSVGGPSYNSPLH
>TRBJ2-7|TRBV21-1|14
ASSKALRITSHEQY
>TRBJ1-2|TRBV29-1|11
SVGGGLNYGYT
>TRBJ2-6|TRBV2|16
ASSELSVWSSGANVLT
>TRBJ1-5|TRBV5-1|16
ASSLEPAGGAGNQPQH
>TRBJ1-1|TRBV19|13
ASTGLGRQNTEAF
>TRBJ2-5|TRBV29-1|11
SVSDRAQETQY
>TRBJ1-6|TRBV5-1|12
ASEAGDFNSPLH
>TRBJ2-5|TRBV18|12
ASSPGAVQETQY
>TRBJ2-1|TRBV10-3|12
ASGTSGGNNEQF
>TRBJ2-1|TRBV10-2|13
ASSELRVTYNEQF
>TRBJ2-5|TRBV5-1|12
ASSLTSGRETQY
>TRBJ1-1|TRBV5-1|12
ASSLVKGDTEAF
>TRBJ1-3|TRBV7-2|11
ASSFQAQDTIY
>TRBJ2-1|TRBV7-7|12
ASSAGFSYNEQF
>TRBJ2-1|TRBV7-2|15
ASSPTSGTSGINEQF
>TRBJ2-7|TRBV28|11
ASSPISPTGQY
>TRBJ2-5|TRBV5-1|13
ASSLASGGQETQY
>TRBJ2-6|TRBV5-4|11
ASSWTGFNVLT
>TRBJ1-1|TRBV27|12
ASSLVGGDTEAF
>TRBJ1-1|TRBV2|12
ASSPEAGGTEAF
>TRBJ1-2|TRBV27|11
ASSTGGVYGYT
>TRBJ1-2|TRBV5-1|13
ASSGNRGFSYVYT
>TRBJ2-5|TRBV9|15
ASSAGLAGDRSETQY
>TRBJ1-1|TRBV7-9|12
ASSPNSGGLGAF
>TRBJ1-2|TRBV6-5|12
ASSYSAGDYGYT